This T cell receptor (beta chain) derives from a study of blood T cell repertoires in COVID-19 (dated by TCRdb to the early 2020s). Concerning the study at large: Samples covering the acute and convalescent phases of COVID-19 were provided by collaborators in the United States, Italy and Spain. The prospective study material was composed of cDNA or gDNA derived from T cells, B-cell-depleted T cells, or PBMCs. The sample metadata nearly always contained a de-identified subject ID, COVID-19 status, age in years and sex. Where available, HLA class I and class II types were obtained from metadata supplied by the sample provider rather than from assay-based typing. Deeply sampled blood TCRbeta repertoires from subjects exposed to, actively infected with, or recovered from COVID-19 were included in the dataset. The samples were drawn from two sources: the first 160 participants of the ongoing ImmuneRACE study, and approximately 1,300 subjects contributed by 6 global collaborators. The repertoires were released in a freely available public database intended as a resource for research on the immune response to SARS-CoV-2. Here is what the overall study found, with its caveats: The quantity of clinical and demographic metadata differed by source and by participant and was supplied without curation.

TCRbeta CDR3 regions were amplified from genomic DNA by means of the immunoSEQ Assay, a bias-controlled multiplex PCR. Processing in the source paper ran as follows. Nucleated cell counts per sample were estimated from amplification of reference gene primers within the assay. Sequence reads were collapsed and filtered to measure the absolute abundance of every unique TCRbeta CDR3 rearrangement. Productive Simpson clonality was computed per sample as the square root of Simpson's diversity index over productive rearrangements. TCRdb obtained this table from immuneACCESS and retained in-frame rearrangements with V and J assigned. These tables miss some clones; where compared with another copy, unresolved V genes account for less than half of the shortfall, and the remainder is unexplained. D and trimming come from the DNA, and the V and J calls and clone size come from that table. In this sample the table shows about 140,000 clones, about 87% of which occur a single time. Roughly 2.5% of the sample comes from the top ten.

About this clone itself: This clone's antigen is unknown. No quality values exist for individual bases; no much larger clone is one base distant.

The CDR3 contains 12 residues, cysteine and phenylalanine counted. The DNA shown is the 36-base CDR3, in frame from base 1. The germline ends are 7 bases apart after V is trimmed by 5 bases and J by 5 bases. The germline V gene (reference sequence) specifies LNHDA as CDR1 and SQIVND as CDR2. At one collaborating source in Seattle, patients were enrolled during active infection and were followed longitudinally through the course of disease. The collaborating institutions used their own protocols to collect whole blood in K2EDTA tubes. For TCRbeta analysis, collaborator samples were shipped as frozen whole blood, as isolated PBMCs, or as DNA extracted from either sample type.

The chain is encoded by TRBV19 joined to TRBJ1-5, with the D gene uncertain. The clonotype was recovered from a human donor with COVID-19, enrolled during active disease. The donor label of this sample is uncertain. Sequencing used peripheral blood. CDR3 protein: CASSPLDQPQHF. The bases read TGTGCCAGTAGTCCCCTCGATCAGCCCCAGCATTTT. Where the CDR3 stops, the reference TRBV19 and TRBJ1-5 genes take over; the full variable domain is DGGITQSPKYLFRKEGQNVTLSCEQNLNHDAMYWYRQDPGQGLRLIYYSQIVNDFQKGDIAEGYSVSREKKESFPLTVTSAQKNPTAFYLCASSPLDQPQHFGDGTRLSIL.